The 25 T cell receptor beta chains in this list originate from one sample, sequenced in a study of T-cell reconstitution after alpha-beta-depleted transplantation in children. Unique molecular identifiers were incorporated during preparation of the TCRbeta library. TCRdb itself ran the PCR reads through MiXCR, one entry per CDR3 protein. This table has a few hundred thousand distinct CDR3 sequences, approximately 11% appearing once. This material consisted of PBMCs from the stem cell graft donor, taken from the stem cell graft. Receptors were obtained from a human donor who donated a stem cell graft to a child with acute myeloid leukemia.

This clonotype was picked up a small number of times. Here the CDR3 reads CATSMDSEETQYF. The CDR3 DNA is TGTGCCACCAGCATGGACAGCGAAGAGACCCAGTACTTC. The J gene is TRBJ2-5, the V gene TRBV15; maybe TRBD1 (6 bases). Germline V CDR1 and CDR2: LNHNV, YYDKDF (reference sequence). This CDR3 is built from 13 residues. V dropped 4 bases and J dropped 3 bases, with 9 bases sitting between them.

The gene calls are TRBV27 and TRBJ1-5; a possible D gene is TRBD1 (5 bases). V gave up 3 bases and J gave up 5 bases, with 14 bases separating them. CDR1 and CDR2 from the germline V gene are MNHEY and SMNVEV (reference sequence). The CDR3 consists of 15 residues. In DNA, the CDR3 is TGTGCCAGCAGTTTCACGGGGCGCTCTCATCAGCCCCAGCATTTT. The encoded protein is CASSFTGRSHQPQHF.

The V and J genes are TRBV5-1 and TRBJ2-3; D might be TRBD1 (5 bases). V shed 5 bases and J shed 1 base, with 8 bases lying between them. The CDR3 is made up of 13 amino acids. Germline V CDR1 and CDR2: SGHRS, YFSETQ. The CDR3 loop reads CASRPTGTDTQYF. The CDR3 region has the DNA TGCGCCAGCAGACCGACAGGCACAGATACGCAGTATTTT.

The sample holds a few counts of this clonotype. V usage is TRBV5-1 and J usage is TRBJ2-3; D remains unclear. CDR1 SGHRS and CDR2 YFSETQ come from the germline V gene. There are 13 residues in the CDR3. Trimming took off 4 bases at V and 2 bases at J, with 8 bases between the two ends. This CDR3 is CASSGQDTDTQYF. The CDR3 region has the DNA TGCGCCAGCAGCGGGCAGGACACAGATACGCAGTATTTT.

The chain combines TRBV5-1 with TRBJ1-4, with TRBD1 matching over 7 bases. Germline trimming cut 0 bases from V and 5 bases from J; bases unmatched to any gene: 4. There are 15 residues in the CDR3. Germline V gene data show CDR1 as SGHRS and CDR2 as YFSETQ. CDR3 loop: CASSLVEGANEKLFF. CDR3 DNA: TGCGCCAGCAGCTTGGTGGAGGGGGCGAATGAAAAACTGTTTTTT.

The CDR3 coding sequence is TGCAGTGCTAGTCGTTCCGACAACTATGGCTACACCTTC. It encodes CSASRSDNYGYTF. This sequence joins TRBV20-1 and TRBJ1-2; D is unresolved. Trimming stripped 3 bases from V and 2 bases from J, with 10 bases between. Germline CDR1 is DFQATT and CDR2 is SNEGSKA (reference sequence). The length of the CDR3 is 13 residues.

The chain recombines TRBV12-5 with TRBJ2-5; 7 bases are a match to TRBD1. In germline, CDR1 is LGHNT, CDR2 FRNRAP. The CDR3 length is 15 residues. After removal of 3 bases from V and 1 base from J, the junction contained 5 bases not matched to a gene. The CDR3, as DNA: TGTGCTAGTGGTTTAGGGGACAGAAGCCAAGAGACCCAGTACTTC. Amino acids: CASGLGDRSQETQYF.

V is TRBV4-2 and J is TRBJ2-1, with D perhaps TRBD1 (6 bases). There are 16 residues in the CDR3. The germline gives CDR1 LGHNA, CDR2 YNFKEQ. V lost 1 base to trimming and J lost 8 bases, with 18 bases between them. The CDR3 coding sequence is TGTGCCAGCAGCCAAGGCCGAGTGGGGGCTGTGGATGAGCAGTTCTTC. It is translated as CASSQGRVGAVDEQFF.

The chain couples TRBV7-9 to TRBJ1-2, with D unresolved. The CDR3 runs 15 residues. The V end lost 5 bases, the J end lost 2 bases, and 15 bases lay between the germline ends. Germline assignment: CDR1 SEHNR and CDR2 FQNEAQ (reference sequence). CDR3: CASSQGPGKNYGYTF. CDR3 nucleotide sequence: TGTGCCAGCAGCCAAGGACCCGGAAAGAACTATGGCTACACCTTC.

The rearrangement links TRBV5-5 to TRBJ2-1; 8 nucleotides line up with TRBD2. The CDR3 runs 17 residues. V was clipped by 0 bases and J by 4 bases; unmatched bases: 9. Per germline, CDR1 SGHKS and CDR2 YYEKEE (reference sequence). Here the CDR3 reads CASSLDGTGGSYNEQFF. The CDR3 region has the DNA TGTGCCAGCAGCTTGGACGGTACGGGGGGGTCATACAATGAGCAGTTCTTC.

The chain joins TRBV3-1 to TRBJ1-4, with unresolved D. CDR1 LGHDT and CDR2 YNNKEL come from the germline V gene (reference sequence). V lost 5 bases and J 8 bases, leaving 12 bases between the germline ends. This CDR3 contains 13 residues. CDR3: CASSYNEREKLFF. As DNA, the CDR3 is TGTGCCAGCAGCTACAACGAGAGAGAAAAACTGTTTTTT.

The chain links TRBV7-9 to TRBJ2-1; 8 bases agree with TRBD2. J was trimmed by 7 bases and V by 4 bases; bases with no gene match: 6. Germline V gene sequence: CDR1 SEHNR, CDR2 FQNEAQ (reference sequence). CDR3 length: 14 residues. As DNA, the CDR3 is TGTGCCAGCAGCTCCCGGGGGGGGAGGAATGAGCAGTTCTTC. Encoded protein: CASSSRGGRNEQFF.

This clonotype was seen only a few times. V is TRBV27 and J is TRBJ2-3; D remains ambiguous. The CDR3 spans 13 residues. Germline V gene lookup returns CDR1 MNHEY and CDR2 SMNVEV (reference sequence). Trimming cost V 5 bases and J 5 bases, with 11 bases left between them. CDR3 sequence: CASSTLNKDTQYF. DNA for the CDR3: TGTGCCAGCAGTACCCTTAATAAAGATACGCAGTATTTT.

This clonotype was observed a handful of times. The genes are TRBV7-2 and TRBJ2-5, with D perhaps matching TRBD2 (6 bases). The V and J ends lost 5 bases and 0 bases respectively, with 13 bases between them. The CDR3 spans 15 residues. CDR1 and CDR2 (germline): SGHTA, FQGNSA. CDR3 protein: CASSQPGTYQETQYF. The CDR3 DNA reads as TGTGCCAGCAGCCAACCCGGGACTTACCAAGAGACCCAGTACTTC. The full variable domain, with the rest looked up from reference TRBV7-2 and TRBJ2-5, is GAGVSQSPSNKVTEKGKDVELRCDPISGHTALYWYRQSLGQGLEFLIYFQGNSAPDKSGLPSDRFSAERTGGSVSTLTIQRTQQEDSAVYLCASSQPGTYQETQYFGPGTRLLVL.

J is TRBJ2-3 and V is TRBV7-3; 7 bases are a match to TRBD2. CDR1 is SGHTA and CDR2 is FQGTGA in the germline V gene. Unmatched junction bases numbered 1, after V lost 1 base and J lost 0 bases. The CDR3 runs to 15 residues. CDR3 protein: CASSLMGLSTDTQYF. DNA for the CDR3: TGTGCCAGCAGCTTAATGGGACTAAGCACAGATACGCAGTATTTT.

Here the CDR3 reads CSAYLSSYNEQFF. The CDR3 bases are TGCAGTGCTTACTTGAGCTCCTACAATGAGCAGTTCTTC. This rearrangement joins TRBV20-1 to TRBJ2-1, with unresolved D. The CDR3 runs 13 residues. The germline V gene encodes CDR1 DFQATT and CDR2 SNEGSKA (reference sequence). Trimming cost V 5 bases and J 0 bases, with 8 bases left between them.

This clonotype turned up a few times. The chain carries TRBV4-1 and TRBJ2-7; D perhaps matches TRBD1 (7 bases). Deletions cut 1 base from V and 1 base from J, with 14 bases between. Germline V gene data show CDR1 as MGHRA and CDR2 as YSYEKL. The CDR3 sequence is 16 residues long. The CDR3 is CASSQVLAGGSYEQYF. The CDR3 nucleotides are TGCGCCAGCAGCCAAGTGTTAGCAGGGGGGTCCTACGAGCAGTACTTC.

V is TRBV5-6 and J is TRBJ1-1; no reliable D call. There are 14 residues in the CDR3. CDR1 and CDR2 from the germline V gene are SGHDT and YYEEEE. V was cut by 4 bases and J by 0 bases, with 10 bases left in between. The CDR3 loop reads CASSITTLNTEAFF. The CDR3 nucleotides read TGTGCCAGCAGCATCACTACCTTGAACACTGAAGCTTTCTTT.

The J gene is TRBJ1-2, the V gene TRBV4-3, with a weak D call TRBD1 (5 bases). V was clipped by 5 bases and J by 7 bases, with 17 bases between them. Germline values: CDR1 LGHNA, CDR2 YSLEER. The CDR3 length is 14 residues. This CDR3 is CASSMFREEGGYTF. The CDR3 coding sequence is TGCGCCAGCAGCATGTTCAGGGAAGAGGGTGGCTACACCTTC.

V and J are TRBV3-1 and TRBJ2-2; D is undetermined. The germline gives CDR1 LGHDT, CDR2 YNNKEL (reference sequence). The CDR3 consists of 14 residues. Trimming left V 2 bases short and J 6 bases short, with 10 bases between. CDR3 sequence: CASSQIQLAGELFF. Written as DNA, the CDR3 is TGTGCCAGCAGCCAAATCCAGTTGGCCGGGGAGCTGTTTTTT.

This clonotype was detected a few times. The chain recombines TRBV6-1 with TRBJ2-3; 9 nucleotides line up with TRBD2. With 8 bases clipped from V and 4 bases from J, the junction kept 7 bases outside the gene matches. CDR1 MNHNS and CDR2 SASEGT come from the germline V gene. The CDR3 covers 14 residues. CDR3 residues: CASASSGTSDTQYF. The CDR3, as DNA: TGTGCCAGCGCTTCTAGCGGGACCTCAGATACGCAGTATTTT.

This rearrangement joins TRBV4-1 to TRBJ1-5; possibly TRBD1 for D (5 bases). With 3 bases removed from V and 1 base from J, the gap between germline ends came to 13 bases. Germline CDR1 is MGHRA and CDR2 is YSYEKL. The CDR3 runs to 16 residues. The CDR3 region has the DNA TGCGCCAGCAGCCATCGCCCTGGGACGAGCAATCAGCCCCAGCATTTT. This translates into CASSHRPGTSNQPQHF.

The CDR3 loop reads CASSLLAGGSEQFF. For the CDR3, the DNA is TGTGCCAGCAGTCTGCTAGCGGGAGGCAGTGAGCAGTTCTTC. The chain joins TRBV25-1 to TRBJ2-1, with TRBD2 matching 11 bases. The CDR3 has 14 residues. Trimming took 5 bases from V and 9 from J; bases not matched to a gene: 6. Germline V gives CDR1 MGHDK, CDR2 SYGVNS.

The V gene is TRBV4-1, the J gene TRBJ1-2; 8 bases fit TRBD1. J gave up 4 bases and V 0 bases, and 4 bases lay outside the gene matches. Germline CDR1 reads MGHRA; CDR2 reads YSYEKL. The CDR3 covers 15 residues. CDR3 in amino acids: CASSQDGGTGYGYTF. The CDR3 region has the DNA TGCGCCAGCAGCCAAGATGGGGGGACAGGCTATGGCTACACCTTC.

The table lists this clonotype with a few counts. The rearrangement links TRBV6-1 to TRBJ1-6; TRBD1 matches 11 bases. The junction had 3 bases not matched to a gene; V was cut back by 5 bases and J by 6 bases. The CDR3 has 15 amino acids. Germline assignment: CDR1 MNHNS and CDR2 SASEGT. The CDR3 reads CASSRGTGGNSPLHF. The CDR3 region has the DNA TGTGCCAGCAGTAGGGGGACAGGGGGTAATTCACCCCTCCACTTT.